The 5 T cell receptor beta chains below come from one sample, sequenced in a study of metastatic and nonmetastatic thyroid tumors. Patients were all untreated before their thyroid surgery. TCRdb re-called the PCR reads through MiXCR. The sample holds 15,000 to 20,000 clones; 25% to 30% are singletons and the top ten take roughly a sixth. Sequencing was carried out using tumor tissue. These receptors were collected from a female donor with papillary thyroid cancer or a benign thyroid nodule (not recorded which). Some clones in this sample may be carry-over from other donors' samples.

The table lists this clone with many counts. A much larger clonotype is one base distant, so this may be a read error. Other DNA sequences in this sample translate to the same CDR3. The chain recombines TRBV5-1 with TRBJ2-2; D perhaps matches TRBD2 (5 bases). The CDR3 is 15 residues long. Germline CDR1 and CDR2: SGHRS and YFSETQ. The CDR3 spells CASSKGRRGDGELFF. DNA for the CDR3: TGCGCCAGCAGTAAAGGGCGGAGAGGAGACGGGGAGCTGTTCTTT.

This clone was picked up many times. This chain connects TRBV3-1 to TRBJ1-5, with 8 bases that match TRBD1. The V segment lost 4 bases and the J segment 9 bases; nucleotides outside the gene matches: 11. CDR1 is LGHDT, CDR2 YNNKEL, per germline (reference sequence). This CDR3 has 15 residues. The CDR3 loop is CASSPEGTGSSPQHF. Here the CDR3 DNA reads TGTGCCAGCAGCCCGGAGGGGACAGGATCCTCGCCCCAGCATTTT.

This chain links TRBV9 with TRBJ2-5; tentative D call: TRBD2 (5 bases). The V end lost 2 bases, the J end lost 4 bases, and 15 bases lay between the germline ends. The germline V gene has CDR1 SGDLS and CDR2 YYNGEE. The CDR3 totals 15 residues. CDR3 bases: TGTGCCAGCAGCGTGGCGGCTGTAGCGAGAGAGACCCAGTACTTC. Amino acid sequence: CASSVAAVARETQYF.

This clone has a handful of counts. A clone one base away is much larger, so this may be a read error. The V and J genes are TRBV11-1 and TRBJ2-6; D uncertain. The CDR3 has 16 amino acids. CDR1 is SGHAT, CDR2 FQDESV, per germline (reference sequence). CDR3 region: CASSDRLRSGSNVLTF. CDR3 bases: TGTGCCAGCAGCGATCGACTGCGCTCTGGGTCCAACGTCCTGACTTTC.

The V gene is TRBV4-1, the J gene TRBJ2-7; D ambiguous. In germline, CDR1 is MGHRA, CDR2 YSYEKL. The V end was cut by 4 bases, the J end by 1 base, with 14 bases between. This CDR3 has 15 residues. The CDR3 nucleotides are TGCGCCAGCAGCCCACGATGGGGAAAATCCTACGAGCAGTACTTC. It codes for CASSPRWGKSYEQYF.